The entry below describes one T cell receptor (beta chain). This entry belongs to a study of shared clonotypes between healthy human individuals. Naive CD8 cells, CD45RO-negative and positively selected for CCR7, excluded terminally differentiated effector memory CD45RA+ cells. CDR1 is SGHNT and CDR2 is YYREEE in the germline V gene (reference sequence). V gave up 4 bases and J gave up 8 bases, with 16 bases separating them. This CDR3 contains 15 residues. Libraries were prepared by immunoSEQ multiplex PCR; TCRdb keeps only in-frame clonotypes and omits some of them. The sample shows about 590,000 clones, around 95% of them seen only once.

The sample taken for sequencing was naive CD8+ T cells sorted from blood. This TCR was recovered from a woman in her twenties or thirties in good health. The J gene is TRBJ1-6, the V gene TRBV5-4; the D is unclear. The CDR3, as DNA: TGTGCCAGCAGCAATCGAGAATCGATTTATTCACCCCTCCACTTT. This sequence encodes CASSNRESIYSPLHF.